The 26 T cell receptor beta chains below were found in one sample sequenced in a study of CD8 T cells in ankylosing spondylitis (dated by TCRdb to 2016 to 2017). Study-level results and caveats: Blood from ankylosing spondylitis patients appeared to be characterized by a TCR beta motif composed of under 10 highly homologous amino acid variants.

The receptor library was made with 5' RACE. Sequencing relied on an Illumina HiSeq 2500. TCRdb reran the public reads through fastp at Q25 and MiXCR, keeping productive beta chains. Duplicate CDR3 protein sequences are folded into a single record with the most common DNA and genes. This sample gives around 890,000 distinct CDR3 sequences in total; approximately 10% of them show up just once. Jointly, the top ten make up 0.51% of the sample. The antigens of these receptors remain unknown. Sample: blood, either unsorted or a sorted T cell fraction (not recorded which). These receptors originate from a male donor with ankylosing spondylitis.

This clonotype was observed a handful of times. The CDR3 sequence is CASSLDPVADTQYF. DNA of the CDR3: TGTGCCAGCAGCTTGGACCCAGTGGCAGATACGCAGTATTTT. This chain links TRBV7-2 with TRBJ2-3; D call uncertain. Germline CDR1 is SGHTA and CDR2 is FQGNSA. Trimming removed 3 bases at V and 4 bases at J, with 11 bases between. This CDR3 has 14 residues.

At least ten counts were recorded for this clonotype. V usage is TRBV20-1 and J usage is TRBJ1-5; the D is unclear. The CDR3 totals 12 residues. Trimming shortened V by 5 bases and J by 6 bases, and 11 bases separated the two germline ends. CDR1 is DFQATT, CDR2 SNEGSKA, per germline (reference sequence). The DNA of the CDR3 is TGCAGTGCTCGAGGTGGCAGTCAGCCCCAGCATTTT. Its translation is CSARGGSQPQHF.

In its sample, this clonotype was seen a few times. This chain uses TRBV20-1 with TRBJ1-5, with 8 bases matching TRBD1. V dropped 5 bases and J dropped 6; count of bases not matched to a gene: 9. The CDR3 runs 14 residues. Germline values: CDR1 DFQATT, CDR2 SNEGSKA (reference sequence). CDR3 residues: CSAQRQGYGQPQHF. The CDR3 region has the DNA TGCAGTGCTCAGAGACAGGGGTACGGTCAGCCCCAGCATTTT.

The table lists this clonotype with a few counts. This chain uses TRBV20-1 with TRBJ2-1, with 9 bases identical to TRBD2. Trimming cost V 1 base and J 4 bases; bases outside gene matches: 8. CDR3 length: 16 amino acids. The germline CDR1 and CDR2 sequences are DFQATT and SNEGSKA (reference sequence). CDR3 loop: CSARGGTSKRYNEQFF. The DNA for the CDR3 is TGCAGTGCTAGAGGTGGGACTAGCAAGAGGTACAATGAGCAGTTCTTC.

Remarks on this clonotype: Without the conserved terminal phenylalanine or tryptophan, this CDR3 likely stems from a read error. This sequence joins TRBV24-1 and TRBJ2-1; maybe TRBD1 (5 bases). The germline V and J ends were trimmed by 9 bases and 5 bases, with 16 bases remaining between them. CDR3 length: 14 amino acids. Germline assignment: CDR1 KGHDR and CDR2 SFDVKD. The CDR3 region is CATPGRAYNNEQFL. CDR3 bases: TGTGCCACCCCCGGCAGGGCGTACAACAATGAGCAGTTCCTC.

There are many counts of this clonotype. The rearrangement links TRBV4-3 to TRBJ2-2; 7 nucleotides align to TRBD2. CDR3 size: 17 residues. V shed 2 bases, J shed 2 bases, and the junction held 8 bases outside the gene matches. Germline CDR1 is LGHNA and CDR2 is YSLEER. The CDR3 DNA reads TGCGCCAGCAGCCAACTCCTAGCGGATTACAACACCGGGGAGCTGTTTTTT. It is translated as CASSQLLADYNTGELFF.

This clonotype was seen a few times. This CDR3 reads CASSSFGRETNEKLFF. DNA of the CDR3: TGCGCCAGCAGCTCCTTCGGCCGGGAGACTAATGAAAAACTGTTTTTT. The rearrangement joins TRBV5-1 to TRBJ1-4; D is uncertain. This CDR3 comprises 16 residues. Trimming took off 3 bases at V and 2 bases at J, with 14 bases between the two ends. Germline V gene sequence: CDR1 SGHRS, CDR2 YFSETQ.

This chain uses TRBV28 with TRBJ2-2; TRBD2 agrees at 7 bases. From germline, CDR1 is MDHEN and CDR2 SYDVKM. This CDR3 is built from 17 residues. V trimming: 4 bases; J trimming: 4 bases; junction bases outside the gene matches: 12. In nucleotides, the CDR3 is TGTGCCAGCAGTTGGGGACGAGGGCGGGAGATCACCGGGGAGCTGTTTTTT. It encodes CASSWGRGREITGELFF.

The genes are TRBV4-2 and TRBJ1-4; D remains ambiguous. Germline V CDR1 and CDR2: LGHNA, YNFKEQ. The CDR3 is made up of 14 amino acids. V was pared by 1 base and J by 4 bases, with 7 bases between. DNA of the CDR3: TGTGCCAGCAGCCAAGGGGGATTTAATGAAAAACTGTTTTTT. Translating it yields CASSQGGFNEKLFF.

This clonotype was seen many times. The chain carries TRBV20-1 and TRBJ2-3, with D uncertain. Germline V CDR1 and CDR2: DFQATT, SNEGSKA (reference sequence). CDR3 length: 13 residues. V shed 3 bases and J shed 3 bases, with 10 bases lying between them. For the CDR3, the DNA is TGCAGTGCTAGTTCATATCTTACAGATACGCAGTATTTT. It yields the protein CSASSYLTDTQYF.

This clonotype was seen only a few times. V and J are TRBV7-9 and TRBJ1-5, with 7 positions matching TRBD1. The CDR3 extends over 14 amino acids. J lost 5 bases, V lost 3 bases, and 4 bases had no gene match. Germline loops: CDR1 SEHNR, CDR2 FQNEAQ (reference sequence). CDR3 in amino acids: CASSLNTGDQPQHF. CDR3 in DNA: TGTGCCAGCAGCTTGAACACAGGGGATCAGCCCCAGCATTTT.

In this sample, this clonotype turned up a few times. The chain has TRBV4-3 and TRBJ1-6; D is uncertain. Germline values: CDR1 LGHNA, CDR2 YSLEER. V was clipped by 0 bases and J by 8 bases, with 5 bases between them. The CDR3 runs to 13 residues. The CDR3, as DNA: TGCGCCAGCAGCCAAGATCTGGATTCACCCCTCCACTTT. Translating gives CASSQDLDSPLHF.

The CDR3: CASETYNEQFF. The CDR3 DNA follows: TGCGCCAGTGAGACCTACAATGAGCAGTTCTTC. J is TRBJ2-1 and V is TRBV10-2; D ambiguous. Trimming took 9 bases from V and 2 from J, leaving 5 bases between them. CDR1 and CDR2 (germline): WSHSY, SAAADI. This CDR3 spans 11 amino acids.

This clonotype was observed a few times. In nucleotides, the CDR3 is TGCGCCAGCAGTGAGCGGCTAACCTACAATGAGCAGCAGTTCTTC. This sequence encodes CASSERLTYNEQQFF. The genes are TRBV10-1 and TRBJ2-1; D gene ambiguous. The V gene's germline CDR1 is WNHNN and CDR2 SYGVQD (reference sequence). This CDR3 contains 15 residues. V shed 2 bases and J shed 11 bases, with 19 bases lying between them.

Ten or more counts support this clonotype. This sequence joins TRBV7-2 and TRBJ2-7; TRBD1 agrees at 7 bases. Losses at the gene ends were 3 bases for V and 1 base for J; bases not matched to a gene: 6. The CDR3 runs to 15 residues. Germline V lookup: CDR1 SGHTA, CDR2 FQGNSA. This CDR3 is CASSFDPGQSYEQYF. The CDR3 DNA reads TGTGCCAGCAGCTTTGATCCGGGACAGTCCTACGAGCAGTACTTC. The variable domain in full, with the rest retrieved from reference TRBV7-2 and TRBJ2-7, is GAGVSQSPSNKVTEKGKDVELRCDPISGHTALYWYRQSLGQGLEFLIYFQGNSAPDKSGLPSDRFSAERTGGSVSTLTIQRTQQEDSAVYLCASSFDPGQSYEQYFGPGTRLTVT.

This clonotype came up many times. This chain links TRBV20-1 with TRBJ1-6; D is undetermined. CDR3 length: 13 residues. Trimming removed 3 bases at V and 5 bases at J, with 8 bases between. The V gene's germline CDR1 is DFQATT and CDR2 SNEGSKA (reference sequence). The CDR3 DNA follows: TGCAGTGCTAGTGGGCAGAATAATTCACCCCTCCACTTT. As protein: CSASGQNNSPLHF.

The chain combines TRBV6-2 or TRBV6-3 with TRBJ1-1; possible D gene TRBD1, 5 bases. V was trimmed by 7 bases and J by 3 bases, leaving 24 bases between them. In germline, CDR1 is MNHEY, CDR2 SVGEGT. This CDR3 comprises 17 residues. CDR3 DNA sequence: TGTGCCAGCACAGATTACCGTTTGGGGGGGAGGTACACTGAAGCTTTCTTT. Translation: CASTDYRLGGRYTEAFF.

This clonotype was seen more than once but under ten times. This chain joins TRBV7-2 and TRBJ1-1; D remains ambiguous. The germline V and J ends were trimmed by 3 bases and 5 bases, with 13 bases remaining between them. This CDR3 has 14 residues. Germline V gene lookup returns CDR1 SGHTA and CDR2 FQGNSA. CDR3 loop: CASSLRAQWTEAFF. DNA of the CDR3: TGTGCCAGCAGCTTGAGGGCCCAGTGGACTGAAGCTTTCTTT.

This clonotype was seen more than once but under ten times. The rearrangement links TRBV3-1 to TRBJ1-6; D not certain. From germline, CDR1 is LGHDT and CDR2 YNNKEL (reference sequence). The germline V and J ends were trimmed by 0 bases and 7 bases, with 7 bases remaining between them. The CDR3 spans 14 residues. The CDR3 sequence: CASSQDRSNSPLHF. The CDR3 coding sequence is TGTGCCAGCAGCCAAGACAGGAGCAATTCACCCCTCCACTTT.

The genes are TRBV12-3 or TRBV12-4 and TRBJ2-7; 10 positions agree with TRBD1. There are 17 residues in the CDR3. J was trimmed by 4 bases and V by 2 bases; bases with no gene match: 11. The CDR3, as DNA: TGTGCCAGCAGTTTATCCGTGGACAGGGGGGTGATGTACGAGCAGTACTTC. This encodes CASSLSVDRGVMYEQYF.

This clonotype turned up a few times. This chain joins TRBV6-5 and TRBJ2-7, with a weak D call TRBD1 (5 bases). Germline assignment: CDR1 MNHEY and CDR2 SVGAGI. This CDR3 comprises 15 residues. V was clipped by 4 bases and J by 3 bases, with 16 bases between them. CDR3 DNA sequence: TGTGCCAGCAGTTTGGATACGCAGGGTTACTACGAGCAGTACTTC. The encoded protein is CASSLDTQGYYEQYF.

This rearrangement joins TRBV6-2 or TRBV6-3 to TRBJ1-5, with no clear D. The CDR3 has 19 residues. CDR1 and CDR2 from the germline V gene are MNHEY and SVGEGT. V gave up 2 bases and J gave up 0 bases, with 20 bases separating them. The CDR3 loop reads CASSYRPPRRSHSNQPQHF. CDR3 coding DNA: TGTGCCAGCAGTTACCGGCCTCCTCGCAGATCACATAGCAATCAGCCCCAGCATTTT.

The rearrangement joins TRBV12-3 or TRBV12-4 to TRBJ1-5; D gene unclear. This CDR3 is built from 15 residues. Trimming pared 5 bases from V and 3 bases from J, leaving 14 bases between. CDR3 DNA sequence: TGTGCCAGCAGTCCCCTGAGAGGGCTCAATCAGCCCCAGCATTTT. The encoded protein is CASSPLRGLNQPQHF.

This clonotype was counted between two and nine times. The V gene is TRBV20-1, the J gene TRBJ1-5; D is perhaps TRBD1 (5 bases). With 5 bases removed from V and 9 bases from J, the gap between germline ends came to 17 bases. CDR1 is DFQATT and CDR2 is SNEGSKA in the germline V gene (reference sequence). The CDR3 runs to 13 residues. CDR3 protein: CSAPRGGIGPQHF. CDR3 nucleotides: TGCAGTGCTCCCCGGGGGGGAATAGGGCCCCAGCATTTT.

This clonotype was observed many times. This chain joins TRBV29-1 and TRBJ2-7, with a possible D match to TRBD1 (6 bases). This CDR3 region has 13 residues. The germline V gene has CDR1 SQVTM and CDR2 ANQGSEA. The ends were cut back, 4 bases at V and 3 bases at J, with 13 bases in the middle. The CDR3 loop reads CSVGDRSIYEQYF. The CDR3 DNA is TGCAGCGTTGGAGACAGGAGCATCTACGAGCAGTACTTC.

The chain uses TRBV10-3 and TRBJ2-1, with 7 bases matching TRBD2. Germline CDR1 is ENHRY and CDR2 is SYGVKD. Losses at the gene ends were 8 bases for V and 4 bases for J; bases not matched to a gene: 2. The CDR3 totals 12 residues. The CDR3 nucleotides read TGTGCCATCGGGGACTATTACAATGAGCAGTTCTTC. This gives the protein CAIGDYYNEQFF.